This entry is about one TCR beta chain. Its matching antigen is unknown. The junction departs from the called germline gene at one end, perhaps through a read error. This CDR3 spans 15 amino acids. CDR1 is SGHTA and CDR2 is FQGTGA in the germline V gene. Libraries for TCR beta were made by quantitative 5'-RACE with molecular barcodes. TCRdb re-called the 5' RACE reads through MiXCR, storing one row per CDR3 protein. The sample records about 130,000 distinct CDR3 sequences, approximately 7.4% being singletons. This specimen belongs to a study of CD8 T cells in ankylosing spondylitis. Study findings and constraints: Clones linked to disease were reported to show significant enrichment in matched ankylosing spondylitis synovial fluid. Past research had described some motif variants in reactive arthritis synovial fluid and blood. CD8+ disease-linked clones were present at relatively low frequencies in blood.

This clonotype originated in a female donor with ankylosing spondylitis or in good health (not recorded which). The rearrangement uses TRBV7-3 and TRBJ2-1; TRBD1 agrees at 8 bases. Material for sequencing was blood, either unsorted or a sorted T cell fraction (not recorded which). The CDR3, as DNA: TGTGCCAGCAGCTTAAGGGCAGGGGGCTACACTGAGCAGTTCTTC. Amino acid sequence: CASSLRAGGYTEQFF.